This T cell receptor beta chain is drawn from a study of OX40 agonist ivuxolimab in advanced cancers. Libraries were prepared by immunoSEQ multiplex PCR; TCRdb keeps only in-frame clonotypes and omits some of them. The sample lists more than 65,000 clones; 85% were seen once. General observations from the study: Among the nonresponders, some also had low normalized T-cell clonal expansion.

The junction had 4 bases not matched to a gene; V was cut back by 3 bases and J by 6 bases. Germline CDR1 and CDR2: LNHDA and SQIVND (reference sequence). The length of the CDR3 is 13 residues. A word on this clone: Its matching antigen is unknown.

The receptor comes from an adult with an advanced solid tumor such as melanoma, head and neck, liver or kidney cancer. This chain joins TRBV19 and TRBJ1-1, with 7 bases that match TRBD1. The source material was CD4+ or CD8+ T cells sorted from blood, sampled in a trial of the OX40 agonist ivuxolimab. The CDR3 loop is CASSIDRDAEAFF. In DNA, the CDR3 is TGTGCCAGTAGTATTGACAGGGACGCTGAAGCTTTCTTT.